This passage covers 5 T cell receptor beta chains from one sample sequenced in a study of blood T cell repertoires in COVID-19. Repertoires were generated with immunoSEQ multiplex PCR, while TCRdb's copy carries only in-frame clones and drops some. The data show around 350,000 clones, around 90% seen once. The sequenced sample was peripheral blood. The origin of the receptors is a human donor in a cohort sampled during active COVID-19.

For this clone: In the same sample, other DNA sequences code for this CDR3. The chain joins TRBV5-4 to TRBJ1-1; 9 bases agree with TRBD1. V lost 4 bases, J lost 2 bases, and 6 bases stayed unmatched. The CDR3 contains 15 residues. Germline lookup yields CDR1 SGHNT and CDR2 YYREEE (reference sequence). CDR3 nucleotide sequence: TGTGCCAGCAGCCCCCGGGACAGGGTAAACACTGAAGCTTTCTTT. Translating it yields CASSPRDRVNTEAFF.

This clone was found many times. This chain links TRBV3-1 (or the pseudogene TRBV3-2) with TRBJ1-6; D is undetermined. V dropped 4 bases and J dropped 10 bases, with 14 bases sitting between them. CDR3 length: 14 amino acids. The germline V gene has CDR1 LGHDT and CDR2 YNNKEL (reference sequence). The CDR3 region is CASSPEGVGSPLHF. CDR3 in DNA: TGTGCCAGCAGCCCGGAGGGTGTGGGGTCACCCCTCCACTTT.

J is TRBJ2-7 and V is TRBV5-1; 8 bases are shared with TRBD1. There are 15 residues in the CDR3. The junction had 7 bases not matched to a gene; V was cut back by 3 bases and J by 2 bases. In germline, CDR1 is SGHRS, CDR2 YFSETQ. The CDR3 DNA reads TGCGCCAGCAGCTATAATCCGGGACAGGCCTACGAGCAGTACTTC. The encoded protein is CASSYNPGQAYEQYF.

The genes are TRBV9 and TRBJ1-6; possible D gene TRBD1, 5 bases. Trimming cost V 0 bases and J 5 bases, with 12 bases left between them. CDR1 SGDLS and CDR2 YYNGEE come from the germline V gene. The CDR3 is 16 residues long. The CDR3 DNA reads as TGTGCCAGCAGCGTAGGTTCCAGGGCGGATAATTCACCCCTCCACTTT. Protein sequence: CASSVGSRADNSPLHF.

The J gene is TRBJ2-7, the V gene TRBV15; 11 bases line up with TRBD2. The CDR3 runs to 13 residues. Germline loops: CDR1 LNHNV, CDR2 YYDKDF (reference sequence). J gave up 0 bases and V 9 bases, and 1 base lay outside the gene matches. CDR3 nucleotide sequence: TGTGCCACAGGACTAGCGGGCTCCTACGAGCAGTACTTC. Translated, it gives CATGLAGSYEQYF.